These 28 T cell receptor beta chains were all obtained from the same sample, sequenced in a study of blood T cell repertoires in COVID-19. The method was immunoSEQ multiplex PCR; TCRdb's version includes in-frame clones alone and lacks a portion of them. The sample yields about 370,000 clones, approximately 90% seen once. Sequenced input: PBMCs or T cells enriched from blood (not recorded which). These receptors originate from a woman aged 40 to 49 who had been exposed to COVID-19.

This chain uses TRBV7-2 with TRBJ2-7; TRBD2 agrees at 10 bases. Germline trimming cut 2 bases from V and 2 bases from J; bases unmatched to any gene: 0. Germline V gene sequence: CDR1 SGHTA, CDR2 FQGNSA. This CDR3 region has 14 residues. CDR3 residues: CASSLLAGAYEQYF. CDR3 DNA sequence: TGTGCCAGCAGCTTACTAGCGGGAGCCTACGAGCAGTACTTC.

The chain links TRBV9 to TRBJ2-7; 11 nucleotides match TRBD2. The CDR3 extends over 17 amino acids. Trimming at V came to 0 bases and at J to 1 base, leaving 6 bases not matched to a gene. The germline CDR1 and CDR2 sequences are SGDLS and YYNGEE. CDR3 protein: CASSVGIAGGQSYEQYF. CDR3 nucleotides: TGTGCCAGCAGCGTAGGCATAGCGGGAGGGCAGTCCTACGAGCAGTACTTC.

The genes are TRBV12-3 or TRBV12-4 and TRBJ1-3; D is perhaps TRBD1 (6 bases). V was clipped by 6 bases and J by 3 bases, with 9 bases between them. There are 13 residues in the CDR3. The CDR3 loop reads CASSPGVGNTIYF. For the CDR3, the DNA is TGTGCCAGCAGCCCAGGGGTTGGAAACACCATATATTTT.

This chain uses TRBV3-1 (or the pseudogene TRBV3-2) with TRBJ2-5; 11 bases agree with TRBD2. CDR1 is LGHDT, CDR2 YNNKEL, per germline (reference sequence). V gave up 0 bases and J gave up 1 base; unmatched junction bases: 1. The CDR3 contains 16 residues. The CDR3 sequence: CASSQEGLAVQETQYF. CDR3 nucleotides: TGTGCCAGCAGCCAAGAGGGACTAGCGGTCCAAGAGACCCAGTACTTC.

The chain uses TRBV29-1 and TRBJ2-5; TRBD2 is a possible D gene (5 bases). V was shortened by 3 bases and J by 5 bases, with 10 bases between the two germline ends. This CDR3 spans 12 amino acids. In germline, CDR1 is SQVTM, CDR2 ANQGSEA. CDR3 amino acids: CSVELAGETQYF. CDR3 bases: TGCAGCGTTGAGCTAGCAGGCGAGACCCAGTACTTC.

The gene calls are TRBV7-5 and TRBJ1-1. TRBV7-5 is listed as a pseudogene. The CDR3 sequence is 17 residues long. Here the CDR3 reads CVRSLELPGGNTWEAFF. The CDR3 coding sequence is TGTGTCAGAAGCTTAGAGTTGCCGGGAGGGAACACTTGGGAAGCTTTCTTT.

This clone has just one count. This CDR3 is CASSLGGVGSNTEAFF. CDR3 nucleotides: TGCGCCAGCAGCTTGGGGGGCGTAGGTTCGAACACTGAAGCTTTCTTT. The gene calls are TRBV5-1 and TRBJ1-1; TRBD1 is a possible D gene (5 bases). V shed 0 bases and J shed 1 base, with 13 bases lying between them. Germline loops: CDR1 SGHRS, CDR2 YFSETQ. The CDR3 covers 16 residues.

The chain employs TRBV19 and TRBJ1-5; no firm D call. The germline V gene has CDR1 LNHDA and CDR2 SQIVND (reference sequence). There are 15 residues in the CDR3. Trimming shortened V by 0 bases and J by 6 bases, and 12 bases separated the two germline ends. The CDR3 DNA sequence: TGTGCCAGTAGTATAGACGGAGGGATCGTTCAGCCCCAGCATTTT. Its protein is CASSIDGGIVQPQHF.

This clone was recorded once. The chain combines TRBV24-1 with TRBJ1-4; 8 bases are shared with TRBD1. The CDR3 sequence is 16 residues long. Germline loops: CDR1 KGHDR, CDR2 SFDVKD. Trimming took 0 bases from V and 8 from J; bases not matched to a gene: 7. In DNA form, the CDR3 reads TGTGCCACCAGTGATTTGCAGCTGGACAGGGAGGAAAAACTGTTTTTT. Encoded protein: CATSDLQLDREEKLFF.

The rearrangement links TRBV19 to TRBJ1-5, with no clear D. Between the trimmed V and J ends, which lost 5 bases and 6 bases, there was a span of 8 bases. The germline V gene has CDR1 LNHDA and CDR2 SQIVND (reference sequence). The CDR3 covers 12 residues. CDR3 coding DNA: TGTGCCAGTAGTCCGGAGGGTCAGCCCCAGCATTTT. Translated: CASSPEGQPQHF.

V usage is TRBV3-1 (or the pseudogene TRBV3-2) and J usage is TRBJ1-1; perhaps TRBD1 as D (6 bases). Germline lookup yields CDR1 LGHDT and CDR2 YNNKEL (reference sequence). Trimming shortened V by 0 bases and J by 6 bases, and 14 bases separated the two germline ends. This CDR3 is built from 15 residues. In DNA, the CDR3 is TGTGCCAGCAGCCAAGATGGGCAGGGGCGGCCTGAAGCTTTCTTT. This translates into CASSQDGQGRPEAFF.

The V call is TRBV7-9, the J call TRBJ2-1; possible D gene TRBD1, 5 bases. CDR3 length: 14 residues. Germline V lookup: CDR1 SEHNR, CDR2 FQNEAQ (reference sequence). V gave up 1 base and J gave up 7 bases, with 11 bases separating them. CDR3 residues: CASSLGGRANEQFF. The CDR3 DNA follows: TGTGCCAGCAGCTTAGGAGGCAGGGCGAATGAGCAGTTCTTC.

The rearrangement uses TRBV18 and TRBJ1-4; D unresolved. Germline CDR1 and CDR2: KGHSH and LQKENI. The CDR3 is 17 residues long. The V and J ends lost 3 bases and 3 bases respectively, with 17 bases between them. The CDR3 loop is CASSPSGVGPANEKLFF. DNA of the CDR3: TGTGCCAGCTCACCCAGCGGGGTAGGGCCAGCTAATGAAAAACTGTTTTTT.

The DNA of the CDR3 is TGTGCCAGTACACTCATGGGACAGCCGAACACTGAAGCTTTCTTT. Its protein is CASTLMGQPNTEAFF. V is TRBV19 and J is TRBJ1-1; 7 bases agree with TRBD1. Trimming at V came to 7 bases and at J to 1 base, leaving 9 bases not matched to a gene. Germline CDR1 LNHDA, CDR2 SQIVND (reference sequence). There are 15 residues in the CDR3.

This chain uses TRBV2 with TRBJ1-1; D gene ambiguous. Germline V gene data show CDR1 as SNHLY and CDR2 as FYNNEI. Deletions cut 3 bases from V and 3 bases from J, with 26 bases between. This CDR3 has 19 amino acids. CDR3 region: CASSDFRGQATLGDTEAFF. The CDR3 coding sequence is TGTGCCAGCAGTGATTTTCGTGGTCAGGCCACACTGGGCGACACTGAAGCTTTCTTT.

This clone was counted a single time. This CDR3 is CASSYTRNTGELFF. CDR3 DNA: TGTGCCAGCAGTTATACAAGGAACACCGGGGAGCTGTTTTTT. The rearrangement joins TRBV14 to TRBJ2-2; D gene ambiguous. The V end lost 6 bases, the J end lost 1 base, and 9 bases lay between the germline ends. The CDR3 consists of 14 residues. Looked up from germline, CDR1 is SGHDN and CDR2 is FVKESK.

The chain's CDR3 is CASSSEDFWSPLHF. CDR3 sequence (DNA): TGTGCCAGCAGCTCCGAGGATTTTTGGTCACCCCTCCACTTT. The chain combines TRBV7-9 with TRBJ1-6, with D unclear. Germline CDR1 is SEHNR and CDR2 is FQNEAQ (reference sequence). CDR3 length: 14 residues. Deletions cut 4 bases from V and 10 bases from J, with 14 bases between.

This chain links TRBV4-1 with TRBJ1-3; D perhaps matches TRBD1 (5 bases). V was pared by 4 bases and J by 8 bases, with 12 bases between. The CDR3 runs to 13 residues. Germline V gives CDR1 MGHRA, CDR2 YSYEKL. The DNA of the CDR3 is TGCGCCAGCAGCCCAGGCCAGGGCGACACCATATATTTT. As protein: CASSPGQGDTIYF.

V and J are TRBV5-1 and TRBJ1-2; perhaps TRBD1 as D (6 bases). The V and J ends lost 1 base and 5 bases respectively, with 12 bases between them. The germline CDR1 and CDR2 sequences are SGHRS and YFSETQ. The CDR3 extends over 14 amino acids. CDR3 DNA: TGCGCCAGCAGCTTGTCAGGGGAGTCTTATGGCTACACCTTC. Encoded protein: CASSLSGESYGYTF.

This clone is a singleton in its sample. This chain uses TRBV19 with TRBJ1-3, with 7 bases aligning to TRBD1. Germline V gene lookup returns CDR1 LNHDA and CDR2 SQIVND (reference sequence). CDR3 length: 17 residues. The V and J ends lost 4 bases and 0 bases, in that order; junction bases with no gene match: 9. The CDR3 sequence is CASSRGQPIISGNTIYF. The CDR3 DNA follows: TGTGCCAGTAGTAGGGGACAGCCCATCATCTCTGGAAACACCATATATTTT. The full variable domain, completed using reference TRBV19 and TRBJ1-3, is DGGITQSPKYLFRKEGQNVTLSCEQNLNHDAMYWYRQDPGQGLRLIYYSQIVNDFQKGDIAEGYSVSREKKESFPLTVTSAQKNPTAFYLCASSRGQPIISGNTIYFGEGSWLTVV.

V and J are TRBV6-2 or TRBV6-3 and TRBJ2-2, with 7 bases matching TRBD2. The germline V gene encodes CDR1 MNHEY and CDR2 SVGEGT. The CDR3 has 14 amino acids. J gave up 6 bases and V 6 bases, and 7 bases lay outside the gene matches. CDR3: CASSIRLAAGELFF. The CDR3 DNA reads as TGTGCCAGCAGCATTCGACTAGCCGCCGGGGAGCTGTTTTTT.

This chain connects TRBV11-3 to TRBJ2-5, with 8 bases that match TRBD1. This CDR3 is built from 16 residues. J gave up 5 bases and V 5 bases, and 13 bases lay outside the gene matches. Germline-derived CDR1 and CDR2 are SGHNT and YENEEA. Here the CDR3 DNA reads TGTGCCAGCAGCGTTAGGTCGCAGGGGGCTGGGGAGACCCAGTACTTC. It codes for CASSVRSQGAGETQYF.

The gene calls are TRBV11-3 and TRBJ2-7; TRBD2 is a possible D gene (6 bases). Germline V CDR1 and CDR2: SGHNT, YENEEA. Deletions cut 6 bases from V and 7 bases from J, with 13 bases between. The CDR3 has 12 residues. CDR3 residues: CASRPPAGEQYF. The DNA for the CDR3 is TGTGCCAGCAGGCCCCCCGCGGGAGAGCAGTACTTC.

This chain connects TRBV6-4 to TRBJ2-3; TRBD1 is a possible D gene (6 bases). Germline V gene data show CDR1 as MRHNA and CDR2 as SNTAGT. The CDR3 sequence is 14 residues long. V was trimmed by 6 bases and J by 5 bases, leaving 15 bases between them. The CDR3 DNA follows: TGTGCCAGCAGCTACGCAGGGGCTGGAGATACGCAGTATTTT. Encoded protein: CASSYAGAGDTQYF.

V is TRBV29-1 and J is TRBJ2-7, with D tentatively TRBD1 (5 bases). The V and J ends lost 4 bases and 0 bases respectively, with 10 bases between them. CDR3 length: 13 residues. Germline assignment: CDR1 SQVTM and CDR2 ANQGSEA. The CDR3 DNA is TGCAGCGTTGTACAGGCGAGCTCCTACGAGCAGTACTTC. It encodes CSVVQASSYEQYF.

CDR3 protein: CASHGTYGQETQYF. DNA of the CDR3: TGTGCCAGCCATGGGACATACGGGCAAGAGACCCAGTACTTC. V and J are TRBV21-1 and TRBJ2-5; the table's D gene call, TRBD1, was not cross checked with the DNA. TRBV21-1 is marked as a pseudogene. The CDR3 has 14 amino acids.

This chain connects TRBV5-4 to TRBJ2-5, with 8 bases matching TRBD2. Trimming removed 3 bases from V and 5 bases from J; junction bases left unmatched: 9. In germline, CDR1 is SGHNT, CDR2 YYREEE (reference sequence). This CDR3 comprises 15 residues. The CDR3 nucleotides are TGTGCCAGCAGCTCGAACGGGGGGGCCAGGGAGACCCAGTACTTC. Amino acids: CASSSNGGARETQYF. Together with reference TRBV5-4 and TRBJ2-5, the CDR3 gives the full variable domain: ETGVTQSPTHLIKTRGQQVTLRCSSQSGHNTVSWYQQALGQGPQFIFQYYREEENGRGNFPPRFSGLQFPNYSSELNVNALELDDSALYLCASSSNGGARETQYFGPGTRLLVL.

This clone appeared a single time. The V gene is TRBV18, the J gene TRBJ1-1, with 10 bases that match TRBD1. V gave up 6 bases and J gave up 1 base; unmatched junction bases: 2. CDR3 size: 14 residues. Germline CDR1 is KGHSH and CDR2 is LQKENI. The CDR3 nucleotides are TGTGCCAGCTCGCGACAGGGGGCGAACACTGAAGCTTTCTTT. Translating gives CASSRQGANTEAFF.